The 16 T cell receptor beta chains listed next were all sequenced from one sample in a study of beta chain features in type 1 diabetes. Broader study findings: In every one of the four CD4+ subsets, TCRB CDR3s were moderately but significantly shorter in Type 1 diabetes patients.

What was sequenced were expressed TCRB transcripts, since all of the isolated RNA had been reverse transcribed. Some clones are missing from TCRdb's copy, which holds only in-frame ones; the method was immunoSEQ multiplex PCR. Altogether about 150,000 clones are present, roughly 10% being singletons, with the ten largest covering approximately 0.7%. Their antigens are not known. The material sequenced was central memory CD4+ T cells from blood. All receptors come from a woman in her 30s with type 1 diabetes.

The chain is built from TRBV6-1 and TRBJ1-5, with D possibly being TRBD1 (6 bases). Germline-derived CDR1 and CDR2 are MNHNS and SASEGT. V dropped 4 bases and J dropped 8 bases, with 15 bases sitting between them. The CDR3 length is 14 residues. The CDR3 protein is CASSGAGAQKPQHF. The CDR3 coding sequence is TGTGCCAGCAGTGGTGCGGGGGCACAAAAGCCCCAGCATTTT.

Here the CDR3 reads CASSQDTATHQPQHF. The CDR3 nucleotides are TGCGCCAGCAGCCAGGACACGGCCACCCATCAGCCCCAGCATTTT. The chain joins TRBV4-1 to TRBJ1-5; D perhaps matches TRBD1 (5 bases). CDR1 and CDR2 from the germline V gene are MGHRA and YSYEKL. The CDR3 has 15 amino acids. V was shortened by 3 bases and J by 5 bases, with 14 bases between the two germline ends.

The gene calls are TRBV15 and TRBJ2-3; D is unresolved. CDR3 size: 16 residues. Germline values: CDR1 LNHNV, CDR2 YYDKDF (reference sequence). The V end was cut by 0 bases, the J end by 4 bases, with 14 bases between. CDR3 region: CATSREALDLADTQYF. The DNA for the CDR3 is TGTGCCACCAGCAGAGAAGCCCTCGATCTGGCAGATACGCAGTATTTT.

The chain joins TRBV6-5 to TRBJ2-3, with 7 positions matching TRBD2. CDR1 is MNHEY, CDR2 SVGAGI, per germline. The J segment lost 7 bases and the V segment lost 7 bases, leaving 8 bases of the junction unmatched. The CDR3 contains 13 residues. The CDR3 region has the DNA TGTGCCAGCAAAGCTAGCGGCTTGAATACGCAGTATTTT. Amino acid sequence: CASKASGLNTQYF.

The chain employs TRBV6-5 and TRBJ2-1; D is ambiguous. V was shortened by 2 bases and J by 6 bases, with 5 bases between the two germline ends. Per germline, CDR1 MNHEY and CDR2 SVGAGI. The CDR3 extends over 12 amino acids. The DNA for the CDR3 is TGTGCCAGCAGTTACGGCCTCAATGAGCAGTTCTTC. The encoded protein is CASSYGLNEQFF.

The gene calls are TRBV28 and TRBJ2-7, with unresolved D. This CDR3 contains 13 residues. The V end lost 3 bases, the J end lost 3 bases, and 9 bases lay between the germline ends. In germline, CDR1 is MDHEN, CDR2 SYDVKM. The CDR3: CASSFTRSYEQYF. CDR3 DNA sequence: TGTGCCAGCAGTTTTACCCGTAGCTACGAGCAGTACTTC.

The chain links TRBV7-9 to TRBJ2-7; D perhaps matches TRBD1 (6 bases). The CDR3 extends over 13 amino acids. Germline V gives CDR1 SEHNR, CDR2 FQNEAQ (reference sequence). The V end was cut by 5 bases, the J end by 3 bases, with 11 bases between. The CDR3 DNA is TGTGCCAGCAGCCTATACAGGGACTACGAGCAGTACTTC. This sequence encodes CASSLYRDYEQYF.

The V and J genes are TRBV6-1 and TRBJ1-5; TRBD1 agrees at 9 bases. Germline CDR1 and CDR2: MNHNS and SASEGT. The CDR3 has 18 amino acids. V lost 0 bases and J lost 1; bases outside the gene matches: 7. DNA of the CDR3: TGTGCCAGCAGTGAAGCGGGACAGGGATTCGGGAGCAATCAGCCCCAGCATTTT. It translates to CASSEAGQGFGSNQPQHF.

CDR3 residues: CASARAAGSEETQYF. CDR3 in DNA: TGTGCCAGTGCCCGGGCTGCGGGCTCGGAGGAGACCCAGTACTTC. The J gene is TRBJ2-5, the V gene TRBV19; weak D call: TRBD2 (5 bases). Looked up from germline, CDR1 is LNHDA and CDR2 is SQIVND (reference sequence). The CDR3 has 15 residues. V lost 8 bases and J lost 5, with 21 bases in between. Based on the CDR3 plus reference TRBV19 and TRBJ2-5, the full variable domain is DGGITQSPKYLFRKEGQNVTLSCEQNLNHDAMYWYRQDPGQGLRLIYYSQIVNDFQKGDIAEGYSVSREKKESFPLTVTSAQKNPTAFYLCASARAAGSEETQYFGPGTRLLVL.

This clone was observed a handful of times. V and J are TRBV27 and TRBJ2-5, with D perhaps TRBD1 (6 bases). CDR1 MNHEY and CDR2 SMNVEV come from the germline V gene (reference sequence). CDR3 length: 14 residues. The V end was cut by 4 bases, the J end by 4 bases, with 13 bases between. CDR3 loop: CASSSPQGRETQYF. As DNA, the CDR3 is TGTGCCAGCAGTTCACCGCAGGGGAGAGAGACCCAGTACTTC.

This clone was picked up a small number of times. This chain links TRBV6-6 with TRBJ2-1, with TRBD2 matching 9 bases. The germline CDR1 and CDR2 sequences are MNHNY and SVGAGI (reference sequence). The CDR3 spans 15 residues. J lost 4 bases, V lost 3 bases, and 4 bases had no gene match. The CDR3, as DNA: TGTGCCAGCAGTTATTTGACTAGCGGTTACAATGAGCAGTTCTTC. As protein: CASSYLTSGYNEQFF.

This chain links TRBV29-1 with TRBJ2-7, with TRBD2 identical over 8 bases. Germline trimming cut 4 bases from V and 3 bases from J; bases unmatched to any gene: 2. CDR3 size: 12 residues. Germline-derived CDR1 and CDR2 are SQVTM and ANQGSEA. In DNA form, the CDR3 reads TGCAGCGTTGCCCGGGGGGGCTACGAGCAGTACTTC. Protein product: CSVARGGYEQYF.

This clone was seen many times. The V call is TRBV15, the J call TRBJ2-2, with TRBD1 matching 8 bases. Germline CDR1 reads LNHNV; CDR2 reads YYDKDF (reference sequence). The CDR3 loop spans 15 amino acids. The ends lost 2 bases at V and 7 bases at J; junction bases unmatched: 6. The CDR3 DNA sequence: TGTGCCACCAGCAGACAGGGGGCTGTTGTCGGGGAGCTGTTTTTT. Translating it yields CATSRQGAVVGELFF.

A remark on this clone: At one boundary the junction diverges from the germline segment, which might be a read error. The V gene is TRBV5-1, the J gene TRBJ1-2, with 7 bases lining up with TRBD1. Germline V lookup: CDR1 SGHRS, CDR2 YFSETQ. This CDR3 comprises 12 residues. In nucleotides, the CDR3 is TGCGCCAGCAGCTCCGATAGGGACAGTCTCAACTTC. Translating gives CASSSDRDSLNF.

This clone was counted a few times. This chain uses TRBV4-1 with TRBJ1-1; 9 nucleotides agree with TRBD1. After removal of 6 bases from V and 5 bases from J, the junction contained 4 bases not matched to a gene. The CDR3 runs to 13 residues. Germline V gives CDR1 MGHRA, CDR2 YSYEKL. The CDR3 DNA is TGCGCCAGCAGGGGGACAGGGAGAACTGAAGCTTTCTTT. Translation gives CASRGTGRTEAFF.

The J gene is TRBJ1-2, the V gene TRBV11-2; a possible D gene is TRBD1 (5 bases). Trimming cost V 5 bases and J 4 bases, with 20 bases left between them. Germline V gene lookup returns CDR1 SGHAT and CDR2 FQNNGV. This CDR3 region has 16 residues. The CDR3 region is CASSPGSGVIGYGYTF. The CDR3 region has the DNA TGTGCCAGCAGCCCAGGGAGCGGGGTGATTGGCTATGGCTACACCTTC.